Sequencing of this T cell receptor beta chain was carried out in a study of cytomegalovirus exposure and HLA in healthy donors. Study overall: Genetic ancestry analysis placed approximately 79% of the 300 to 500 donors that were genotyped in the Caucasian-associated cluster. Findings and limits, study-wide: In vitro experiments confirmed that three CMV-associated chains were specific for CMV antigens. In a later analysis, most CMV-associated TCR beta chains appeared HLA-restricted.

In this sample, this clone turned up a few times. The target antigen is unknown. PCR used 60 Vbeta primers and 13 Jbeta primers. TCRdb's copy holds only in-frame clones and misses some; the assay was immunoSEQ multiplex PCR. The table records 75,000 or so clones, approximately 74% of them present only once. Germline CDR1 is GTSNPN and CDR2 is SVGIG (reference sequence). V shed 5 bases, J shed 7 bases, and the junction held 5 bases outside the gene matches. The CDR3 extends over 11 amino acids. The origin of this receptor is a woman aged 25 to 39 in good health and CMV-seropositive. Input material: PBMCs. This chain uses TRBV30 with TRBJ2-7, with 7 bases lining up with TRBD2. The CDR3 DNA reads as TGTGCCTGGGGCGGGGGTTGGGAGCAGTACTTC. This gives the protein CAWGGGWEQYF. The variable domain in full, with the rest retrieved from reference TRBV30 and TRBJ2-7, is SQTIHQWPATLVQPVGSPLSLECTVEGTSNPNLYWYRQAAGRGLQLLFYSVGIGQISSEVPQNLSASRPQDRQFILSSKKLLLSDSGFYLCAWGGGWEQYFGPGTRLTVT.